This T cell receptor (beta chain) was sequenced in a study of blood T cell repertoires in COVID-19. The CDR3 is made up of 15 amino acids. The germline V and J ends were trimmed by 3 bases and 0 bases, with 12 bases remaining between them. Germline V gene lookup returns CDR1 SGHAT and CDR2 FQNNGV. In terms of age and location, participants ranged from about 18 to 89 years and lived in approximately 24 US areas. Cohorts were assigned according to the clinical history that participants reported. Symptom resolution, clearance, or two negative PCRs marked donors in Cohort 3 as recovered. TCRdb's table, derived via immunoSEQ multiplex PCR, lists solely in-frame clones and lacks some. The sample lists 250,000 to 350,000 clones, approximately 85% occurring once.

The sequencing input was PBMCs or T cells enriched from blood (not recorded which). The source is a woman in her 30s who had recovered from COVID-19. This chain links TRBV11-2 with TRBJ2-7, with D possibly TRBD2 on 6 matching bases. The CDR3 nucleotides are TGTGCCAGCAGCTTGGGATCCGGGAGCTCCTACGAGCAGTACTTC. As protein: CASSLGSGSSYEQYF.